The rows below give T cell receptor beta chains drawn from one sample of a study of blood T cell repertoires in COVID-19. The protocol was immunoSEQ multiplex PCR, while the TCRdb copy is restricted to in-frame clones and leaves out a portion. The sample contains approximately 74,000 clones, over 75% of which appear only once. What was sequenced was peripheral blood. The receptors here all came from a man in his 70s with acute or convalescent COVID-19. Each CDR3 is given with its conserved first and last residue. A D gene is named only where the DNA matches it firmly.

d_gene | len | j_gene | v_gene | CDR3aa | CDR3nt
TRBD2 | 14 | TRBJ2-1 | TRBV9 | CASNRLAGEHEQFF | TGTGCCAGTAATAGACTAGCGGGAGAACATGAGCAGTTCTTC
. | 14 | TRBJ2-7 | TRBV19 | CASSIQGIGSEQYF | TGTGCCAGTAGTATACAGGGTATAGGCAGCGAGCAGTACTTC
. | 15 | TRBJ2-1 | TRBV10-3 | CAISVGGSSYNEQFF | TGTGCCATCAGTGTTGGGGGGTCCTCCTACAATGAGCAGTTCTTC
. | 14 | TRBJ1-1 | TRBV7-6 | CASSPQVSSTEAFF | TGTGCCAGCAGCCCGCAGGTTAGTAGCACTGAAGCTTTCTTT
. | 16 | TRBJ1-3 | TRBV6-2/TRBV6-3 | CASSSTGYTSGNTIYF | TGTGCCAGCAGTTCCACGGGATACACCTCTGGAAACACCATATATTTT
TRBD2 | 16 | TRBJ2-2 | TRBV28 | CASSPEREERAGELFF | TGTGCCAGCAGTCCAGAACGGGAGGAAAGGGCCGGGGAGCTGTTTTTT
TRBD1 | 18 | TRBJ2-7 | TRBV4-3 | CASSQEDRDRTTPGEQYF | TGCGCCAGCAGCCAAGAGGATCGGGACAGGACAACTCCGGGCGAGCAGTACTTC
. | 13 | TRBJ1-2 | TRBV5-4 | CASSLSRDYGYTF | TGTGCCAGCAGCTTGTCCAGGGACTATGGCTACACCTTC
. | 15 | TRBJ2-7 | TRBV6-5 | CASSPLRAGEFEQYF | TGTGCCAGCAGCCCCCTTCGGGCAGGGGAGTTCGAGCAGTACTTC
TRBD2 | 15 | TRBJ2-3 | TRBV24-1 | CATSDGGGNTDTQYF | TGTGCCACCAGTGACGGGGGGGGGAACACAGATACGCAGTATTTT
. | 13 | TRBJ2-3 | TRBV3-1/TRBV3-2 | CASSQGPLFTQYF | TGTGCCAGCAGCCAAGGGCCTCTCTTTACGCAGTATTTT
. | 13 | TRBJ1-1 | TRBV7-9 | CASSGGFNTEAFF | TGTGCCTCCTCGGGAGGTTTTAACACTGAAGCTTTCTTT
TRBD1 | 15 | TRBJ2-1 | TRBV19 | CASSNRQGVGNEQFF | TGTGCCAGTAGTAACCGACAGGGGGTCGGTAATGAGCAGTTCTTC
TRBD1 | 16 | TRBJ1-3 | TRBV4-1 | CASSRDRGNSGNTIYF | TGCGCCAGCAGCCGAGACAGGGGAAACTCTGGAAACACCATATATTTT
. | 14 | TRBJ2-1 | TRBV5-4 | CASSGGSSYNEQFF | TGTGCCAGCAGCGGGGGGAGCTCCTACAATGAGCAGTTCTTC